This T cell receptor (beta chain) came from a study of cytomegalovirus exposure and HLA in healthy donors. TCRdb's copy holds only in-frame clones and misses some; the assay was immunoSEQ multiplex PCR. The table shows approximately 76,000 clones, with around 94% occurring only once. The donors formed part of the roughly 120-subject validation cohort, distinct from the approximately 640-subject first cohort. From germline, CDR1 is SGHAT and CDR2 FQNNGV. There are 14 residues in the CDR3. The germline V and J ends were trimmed by 6 bases and 1 base, with 11 bases remaining between them. The TCR originated in a woman in her late teens or twenties in good health and CMV-seronegative. J is TRBJ2-3 and V is TRBV11-2, with D possibly being TRBD1 (5 bases). Sequencing was performed on PBMCs. CDR3 region: CASRKTGGTDTQYF. For the CDR3, the DNA is TGTGCCAGCAGGAAAACAGGCGGCACAGATACGCAGTATTTT.